This T cell receptor beta chain originates from a study of ipilimumab plus nivolumab after autologous stem cell transplantation (TCRdb year 2021). The study in broad terms: Trial patients received a median of about 5 ipilimumab doses and eight or nine nivolumab doses. Patients in the myeloma cohort were either high-risk and transplant-naive or had relapsed within 3 years of a first autologous transplant. Patients with high-risk diffuse large B cell lymphoma, mature T cell lymphoma, or multiple myeloma undergoing autologous transplant were enrolled in the trial. The intent-to-treat population of the trial was made up of 30 to 40 patients.

General study outcomes and caveats: The authors concluded that combined checkpoint inhibition appeared tolerable when used as consolidation after transplant. The authors stated that profiles of the T cell receptor repertoire, regulatory T cell phenotype and gut microbiota provided a biologic rationale for studying this approach further.

Turning to this clone: Its target antigen remains unknown. It has no much larger one-base neighbor in the sample; base qualities were not kept.

Libraries were made using the immunoSEQ multiplex PCR assay. What TCRdb holds here is the immuneACCESS table cut down to in-frame rearrangements. Part of the clones is not present; checked against another copy, under half of the missing clones reflect an unresolved V gene, and the others are unexplained. Recorded for this sample are tens of thousands of clones; 80% to 95% of them occurred a single time. The top ten clonotypes cover under 1% of the sample. For CDR1 and CDR2, the germline V gene lists MDHEN and SYDVKM. V is cut by 4 bases and J by 3 bases, and the space between the germline ends is 13 bases. The CDR3 measures 15 amino acids from cysteine to phenylalanine. Of the read, only the CDR3 DNA is kept; its 45 bases are in frame from base 1. Starting 14 to 28 days after the autologous transplant, patients began checkpoint therapy, which included ipilimumab at 1 mg/kg intravenously on day 1 of selected weeks. Patients received nivolumab at 3 mg/kg intravenously on day 1 of weeks 1, 4, 7, 10, and every two weeks through week 26. This Phase Ib clinical trial tested ipilimumab plus nivolumab, a combined checkpoint inhibition, as consolidation after autologous stem cell transplantation.

The sequence is built from TRBV28 and TRBJ1-5; TRBD1 could be the D gene, as 6 bases match. This receptor was taken from a male donor with multiple myeloma. Sequencing used PBMCs, obtained in a trial of ipilimumab plus nivolumab as post-transplant consolidation. The nucleotide sequence reads TGTGCCAGCAGTTCGACAGGCGGGAACAATCAGCCCCAGCATTTT. Its protein product is CASSSTGGNNQPQHF.